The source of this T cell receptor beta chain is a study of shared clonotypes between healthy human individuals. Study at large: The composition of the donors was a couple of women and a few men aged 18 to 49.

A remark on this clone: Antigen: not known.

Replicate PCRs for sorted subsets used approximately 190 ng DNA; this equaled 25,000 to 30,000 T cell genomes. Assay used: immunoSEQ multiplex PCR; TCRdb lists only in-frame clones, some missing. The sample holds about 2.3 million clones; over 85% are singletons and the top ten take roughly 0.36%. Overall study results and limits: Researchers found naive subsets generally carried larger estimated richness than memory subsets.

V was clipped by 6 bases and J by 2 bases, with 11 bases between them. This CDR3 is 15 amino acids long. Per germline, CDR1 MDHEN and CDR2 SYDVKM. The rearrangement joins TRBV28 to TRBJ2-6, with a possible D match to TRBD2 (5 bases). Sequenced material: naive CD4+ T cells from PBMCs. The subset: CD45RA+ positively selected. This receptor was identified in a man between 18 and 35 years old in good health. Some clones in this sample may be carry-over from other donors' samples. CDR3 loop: CASRPPGTGANVLTF. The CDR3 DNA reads TGTGCCAGCAGGCCCCCGGGAACTGGGGCCAACGTCCTGACTTTC.